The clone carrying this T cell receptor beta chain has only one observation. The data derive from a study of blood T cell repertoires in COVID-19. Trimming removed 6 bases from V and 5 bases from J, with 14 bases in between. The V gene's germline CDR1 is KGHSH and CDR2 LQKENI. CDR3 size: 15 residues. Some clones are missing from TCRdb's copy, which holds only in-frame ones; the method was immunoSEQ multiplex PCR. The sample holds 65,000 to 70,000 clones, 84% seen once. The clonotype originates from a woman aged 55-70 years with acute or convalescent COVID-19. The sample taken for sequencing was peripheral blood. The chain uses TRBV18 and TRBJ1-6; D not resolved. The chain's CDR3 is CASSRGNINNSPLHF. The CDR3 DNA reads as TGTGCCAGCTCTCGGGGAAATATAAATAATTCACCCCTCCACTTT.